The 32 T cell receptor beta chains reported below all come from one sample, sequenced in a study of radiotherapy plus CTLA-4 blockade in lung cancer (dated by TCRdb to 2016 to 2019). The library was obtained by the immunoSEQ multiplex PCR assay. As stored in TCRdb, this immuneACCESS dataset retains in-frame rearrangements with V and J assigned. A fraction of the clones does not appear; measured against another copy, unresolved V genes explain less than half of the discrepancy, and the remainder lacks a known reason. This sample has 50,000 or so clones in its table, and 65% to 85% of those were observed once. The ten biggest clones cover 11% of the sample. The specimen was peripheral blood, collected from a patient treated with radiotherapy plus ipilimumab. The receptor set was obtained from a human donor with non-small cell lung cancer who had stable disease on radiotherapy plus ipilimumab.

The chain links TRBV6-1 to TRBJ1-1, with TRBD1 as a possible D gene (6 bases). The V and J ends lost 6 bases and 1 base respectively, with 9 bases between them. The CDR3 sequence is 13 residues long. Per germline, CDR1 MNHNS and CDR2 SASEGT. The CDR3 spells CASSPGQNTEAFF. CDR3 nucleotide sequence: TGTGCCAGCAGCCCGGGACAGAACACTGAAGCTTTCTTT.

The chain carries TRBV5-1 and TRBJ2-2; TRBD2 is a possible D gene (5 bases). Germline values: CDR1 SGHRS, CDR2 YFSETQ. The CDR3 covers 14 residues. V was shortened by 6 bases and J by 1 base, with 10 bases between the two germline ends. CDR3 loop: CASMSGLNTGELFF. CDR3 coding DNA: TGCGCCAGCATGTCGGGGTTGAACACCGGGGAGCTGTTTTTT.

V is TRBV2 and J is TRBJ1-2, with D unclear. This CDR3 is 14 amino acids long. CDR1 is SNHLY, CDR2 FYNNEI, per germline. Trimming stripped 0 bases from V and 12 bases from J, with 17 bases between. CDR3 loop: CASSEALDRPGDTF. DNA for the CDR3: TGTGCCAGCAGTGAAGCGCTAGACCGGCCAGGAGACACCTTC.

V gene TRBV19 combines with J gene TRBJ1-1, with D perhaps matching TRBD1 (5 bases). V lost 7 bases and J 1 base, leaving 16 bases between the germline ends. CDR1 and CDR2 (germline): LNHDA, SQIVND (reference sequence). The CDR3 length is 15 residues. The CDR3 coding sequence is TGTGCCAGTAAGGGGTTGGGTCAGGGGAACACTGAAGCTTTCTTT. As protein: CASKGLGQGNTEAFF.

The chain uses TRBV7-8 and TRBJ1-2, with D perhaps matching TRBD1 (6 bases). Deletions cut 5 bases from V and 7 bases from J, with 14 bases between. The CDR3 is 13 amino acids. The germline CDR1 and CDR2 sequences are SGHVS and FQNEAQ. The CDR3 nucleotides read TGTGCCAGCAGCGAAAGGGGGGGGGCTGGCTACACCTTC. Translation: CASSERGGAGYTF.

This clone was seen more than once but under ten times. This sequence joins TRBV30 and TRBJ2-1; 8 bases are shared with TRBD1. The V gene's germline CDR1 is GTSNPN and CDR2 SVGIG (reference sequence). The V and J ends lost 2 bases and 7 bases, in that order; junction bases with no gene match: 7. This CDR3 is built from 14 residues. CDR3 bases: TGTGCCTGGAGTACCTCAGGGGGCCGAAATGAGCAGTTCTTC. It is translated as CAWSTSGGRNEQFF.

The rearrangement joins TRBV9 to TRBJ1-2, with D perhaps TRBD1 (6 bases). Germline V gene data show CDR1 as SGDLS and CDR2 as YYNGEE. V was cut by 0 bases and J by 3 bases, with 12 bases left in between. The CDR3 totals 15 residues. The CDR3 bases are TGTGCCAGCAGCGTAGCGTTGGGGGGCGACTATGGCTACACCTTC. Residues: CASSVALGGDYGYTF.

This sequence joins TRBV7-7 and TRBJ1-1; D gene ambiguous. Germline CDR1 and CDR2: SSHAT and FNYEAQ (reference sequence). The CDR3 sequence is 13 residues long. V lost 2 bases, J lost 1 base, and 5 bases lay in between. Here the CDR3 DNA reads TGTGCCAGCAGCTTACAAGAGAACACTGAAGCTTTCTTT. Protein sequence: CASSLQENTEAFF.

Here the CDR3 DNA reads TGTGCCAGCAGCACCCGGGCCCCGCTAGTCACCCAGTACTTC. This gives the protein CASSTRAPLVTQYF. This chain links TRBV7-2 with TRBJ2-5; no firm D call. Germline loops: CDR1 SGHTA, CDR2 FQGNSA. The length of the CDR3 is 14 residues. Trimming shortened V by 5 bases and J by 8 bases, and 18 bases separated the two germline ends.

The gene calls are TRBV11-2 and TRBJ2-1; D may be TRBD1 (5 bases). Trimming removed 2 bases from V and 7 bases from J, with 12 bases in between. Germline values: CDR1 SGHAT, CDR2 FQNNGV. This CDR3 has 14 amino acids. The CDR3 DNA sequence: TGTGCCAGCAGCTTACAGGGCCTGCTTAATGAGCAGTTCTTC. Protein sequence: CASSLQGLLNEQFF.

V and J are TRBV7-6 and TRBJ2-1; D gene ambiguous. Germline CDR1 reads SGHVS; CDR2 reads FNYEAQ. The CDR3 extends over 13 amino acids. The V gene lost 0 bases and the J gene lost 7 bases, with 7 bases spanning the gap. CDR3 DNA: TGTGCCAGCAGCTTAGCCGCCTGGAATGAGCAGTTCTTC. Translation gives CASSLAAWNEQFF.

The rearrangement joins TRBV7-2 to TRBJ1-5; D gene unclear. The CDR3 consists of 15 residues. Between the trimmed V and J ends, which lost 4 bases and 0 bases, there was a span of 10 bases. The V gene's germline CDR1 is SGHTA and CDR2 FQGNSA. CDR3 DNA sequence: TGTGCCAGCAGCTCCTCTGGGAATAGCAATCAGCCCCAGCATTTT. Residues: CASSSSGNSNQPQHF. Full variable domain (outside the CDR3, taken from reference TRBV7-2 and TRBJ1-5): GAGVSQSPSNKVTEKGKDVELRCDPISGHTALYWYRQSLGQGLEFLIYFQGNSAPDKSGLPSDRFSAERTGGSVSTLTIQRTQQEDSAVYLCASSSSGNSNQPQHFGDGTRLSIL.

CDR3 nucleotides: TGTGCCAGCAGCCATGGACAGGCCCAGAGCAATCAGCCCCAGCATTTT. Its translation: CASSHGQAQSNQPQHF. V is TRBV4-2 and J is TRBJ1-5; 7 nucleotides agree with TRBD1. Germline lookup yields CDR1 LGHNA and CDR2 YNFKEQ. The CDR3 runs 16 residues. After removal of 3 bases from V and 1 base from J, the junction contained 6 bases not matched to a gene.

Only one count was recorded for this clone. This rearrangement joins TRBV6-6 to TRBJ2-7, with D possibly being TRBD1 or TRBD2 (5 bases each). Per the germline V gene, CDR1 is MNHNY and CDR2 is SVGAGI (reference sequence). V gave up 6 bases and J gave up 5 bases, with 11 bases separating them. The CDR3 is made up of 12 amino acids. The CDR3 DNA reads as TGTGCCAGCAGCCTCCGAGGGGACGAGCAGTACGTC. Its translation is CASSLRGDEQYV.

This clone was seen only once. The chain links TRBV5-4 to TRBJ1-1; perhaps TRBD1 as D (5 bases). Germline CDR1 SGHNT, CDR2 YYREEE (reference sequence). V was pared by 4 bases and J by 0 bases, with 13 bases between. The CDR3 runs 15 residues. The CDR3 region is CASSLVGALNTEAFF. The CDR3 bases are TGTGCCAGCAGCCTAGTTGGGGCTTTGAACACTGAAGCTTTCTTT.

The chain joins TRBV5-1 to TRBJ1-4; TRBD1 might be the D (6 bases). Germline CDR1 SGHRS, CDR2 YFSETQ. The CDR3 consists of 13 residues. The germline V and J ends were trimmed by 3 bases and 12 bases, with 15 bases remaining between them. CDR3 sequence (DNA): TGCGCCAGCAGCTCCGCCGGTAAGGGGGAACTGTTTTTT. Residues: CASSSAGKGELFF.

The rearrangement uses TRBV7-8 and TRBJ1-1; TRBD1 might be the D (6 bases). The CDR3 consists of 15 residues. Germline lookup yields CDR1 SGHVS and CDR2 FQNEAQ. Trimming pared 5 bases from V and 3 bases from J, leaving 16 bases between. The CDR3 sequence is CASSTTGRTDTEAFF. The CDR3 region has the DNA TGTGCCAGCAGCACTACAGGGAGGACGGACACTGAAGCTTTCTTT.

CDR3 region: CASSYLSTPYNEQFF. The CDR3 DNA reads TGTGCCAGCAGTTACCTATCAACCCCCTACAATGAGCAGTTCTTC. The chain combines TRBV6-4 with TRBJ2-1; D is unresolved. The CDR3 sequence is 15 residues long. The germline gives CDR1 MRHNA, CDR2 SNTAGT. V shed 5 bases and J shed 2 bases, with 13 bases lying between them.

The chain carries TRBV11-2 and TRBJ2-3; possibly TRBD2 for D (7 bases). The CDR3 sequence is 17 residues long. The germline CDR1 and CDR2 sequences are SGHAT and FQNNGV. Trimming removed 1 base from V and 5 bases from J, with 19 bases in between. The DNA for the CDR3 is TGTGCCAGCAGCTTAGGGGGGCAGCGGGGACGATTAGATACGCAGTATTTT. Residues: CASSLGGQRGRLDTQYF. Complete variable domain (other parts from reference TRBV11-2 and TRBJ2-3): EAGVAQSPRYKIIEKRQSVAFWCNPISGHATLYWYQQILGQGPKLLIQFQNNGVVDDSQLPKDRFSAERLKGVDSTLKIQPAKLEDSAVYLCASSLGGQRGRLDTQYFGPGTRLTVL.

The chain couples TRBV6-7 to TRBJ2-1, with 9 bases lining up with TRBD2. TRBV6-7 is annotated as an ORF whose role is uncertain. There are 16 residues in the CDR3. J was trimmed by 5 bases and V by 1 base; bases with no gene match: 6. The CDR3 DNA reads TGTGCCAGCAGTTACTGGGGCGGGGGGGCAAACAATGAGCAGTTCTTC. This translates into CASSYWGGGANNEQFF.

This chain links TRBV29-1 with TRBJ1-2; D is possibly TRBD1 (5 bases). From germline, CDR1 is SQVTM and CDR2 ANQGSEA. The CDR3 covers 16 residues. The V end lost 5 bases, the J end lost 8 bases, and 27 bases lay between the germline ends. The CDR3 nucleotides read TGCAGCGTTAGGATTGCAGGGAGTAAAGGAGGGTACGGCTACACCTTC. It codes for CSVRIAGSKGGYGYTF.

V gene TRBV29-1 combines with J gene TRBJ1-2; no definite D call. The CDR3 has 12 residues. Trimming removed 0 bases from V and 7 bases from J, with 9 bases in between. CDR1 is SQVTM and CDR2 is ANQGSEA in the germline V gene. Here the CDR3 reads CSVEDPLGGYTF. In DNA, the CDR3 is TGCAGCGTTGAAGATCCCCTCGGTGGCTACACCTTC.

The chain uses TRBV29-1 and TRBJ2-2; D possibly uses TRBD1 or TRBD2 (5 bases each). The CDR3 is 13 amino acids. Trimming took 5 bases from V and 2 from J, leaving 9 bases between them. Germline CDR1 is SQVTM and CDR2 is ANQGSEA. Here the CDR3 DNA reads TGCAGCGTTCGGGACGGCAACACCGGGGAGCTGTTTTTT. Its translation: CSVRDGNTGELFF.

This clone was recorded a few times. V and J are TRBV12-5 and TRBJ2-4, with D perhaps matching TRBD2 (5 bases). The germline V gene encodes CDR1 LGHNT and CDR2 FRNRAP. The V gene lost 1 base and the J gene lost 0 bases, with 13 bases spanning the gap. This CDR3 is built from 17 residues. CDR3 region: CASGLGEGTGAKNIQYF. The CDR3 DNA reads as TGTGCTAGTGGTTTGGGAGAGGGAACGGGAGCCAAAAACATTCAGTACTTC.

This chain uses TRBV7-3 with TRBJ2-5, with D perhaps assigned TRBD1 or TRBD2 (5 bases each). Germline V gene data show CDR1 as SGHTA and CDR2 as FQGTGA. Trimming cost V 5 bases and J 1 base, with 11 bases left between them. This CDR3 has 14 residues. The CDR3 protein is CASSPSGAQETQYF. In DNA form, the CDR3 reads TGTGCCAGCAGCCCGTCCGGGGCCCAAGAGACCCAGTACTTC.

The chain carries TRBV9 and TRBJ1-2, with no clear D. The germline V gene has CDR1 SGDLS and CDR2 YYNGEE. V was clipped by 5 bases and J by 4 bases, with 15 bases between them. The CDR3 length is 14 residues. In DNA, the CDR3 is TGTGCCAGCAGTTTAGTAGGCGGGCGCTATGGCTACACCTTC. Protein product: CASSLVGGRYGYTF.

The V gene is TRBV2, the J gene TRBJ1-3; no reliable D call. The germline gives CDR1 SNHLY, CDR2 FYNNEI. V gave up 8 bases and J gave up 4 bases, with 9 bases separating them. The CDR3 extends over 12 amino acids. The CDR3 DNA follows: TGTGCCAGCCGGCAGGACGGAAACACCATATATTTT. It translates to CASRQDGNTIYF.

V gene TRBV6-5 combines with J gene TRBJ2-3, with TRBD2 matching over 7 bases. The CDR3 totals 15 residues. With V trimmed by 5 bases and J by 2 bases, 7 bases remained unmatched. Looked up from germline, CDR1 is MNHEY and CDR2 is SVGAGI. CDR3 nucleotides: TGTGCCAGCAGTCTCTTGGGGACTACCACAGATACGCAGTATTTT. Protein sequence: CASSLLGTTTDTQYF.

The chain couples TRBV18 to TRBJ2-2; 14 bases are a match to TRBD2. CDR3 length: 18 residues. Germline trimming cut 6 bases from V and 3 bases from J; bases unmatched to any gene: 9. In germline, CDR1 is KGHSH, CDR2 LQKENI. The DNA for the CDR3 is TGTGCCAGCTCGACGACGGGACTAGCGGGGGCTCACACCGGGGAGCTGTTTTTT. Its protein is CASSTTGLAGAHTGELFF.

V and J are TRBV11-1 and TRBJ2-7; either TRBD1 or TRBD2 may supply D (7 bases each). This CDR3 comprises 18 residues. Germline V lookup: CDR1 SGHAT, CDR2 FQDESV (reference sequence). V lost 1 base, J lost 3 bases, and 22 bases lay in between. DNA for the CDR3: TGTGCCAGCAGCTTAGGCCCCACCAAAGCGGGACAGATCTACGAGCAGTACGTC. The encoded protein is CASSLGPTKAGQIYEQYV.

The table lists this clone with a count of one. This chain uses TRBV11-2 with TRBJ1-2; no firm D call. The CDR3 is 13 residues long. Trimming cost V 1 base and J 7 bases, with 10 bases left between them. The V gene's germline CDR1 is SGHAT and CDR2 FQNNGV. CDR3 sequence: CASSLVQAGGYTF. The DNA of the CDR3 is TGTGCCAGCAGCTTAGTTCAGGCAGGTGGCTACACCTTC.

The chain carries TRBV19 and TRBJ2-3; 10 nucleotides agree with TRBD2. After removal of 5 bases from V and 2 bases from J, the junction contained 4 bases not matched to a gene. There are 15 residues in the CDR3. Looked up from germline, CDR1 is LNHDA and CDR2 is SQIVND (reference sequence). This CDR3 is CASSSLAGATDTQYF. The CDR3 nucleotides read TGTGCCAGTAGTTCCCTAGCGGGGGCCACAGATACGCAGTATTTT.